The clone carrying this T cell receptor (beta chain) has ten or more counts. These data belong to a study of CD8+CD57+ T cells in acquired aplastic anemia. The CDR3 is 12 residues long. CDR1 is DFQATT and CDR2 is SNEGSKA in the germline V gene (reference sequence). V dropped 6 bases and J dropped 3 bases, with 9 bases sitting between them. Profiles of TCR beta VDJ and CDR3 were generated from a genomic DNA template. TCRdb independently ran MiXCR on the reads; one entry per CDR3 protein. The table records around 200,000 distinct CDR3 sequences, less than 65% of them present only once. Sequencing was carried out using sorted CD4+, CD8+, or CD8+CD57+ T cells (not recorded which) from PBMCs. The TCR sequence derives from a human donor in good health, serving as a control. The chain has TRBV20-1 and TRBJ2-1; D is uncertain. Written as DNA, the CDR3 is TGCAGTGCGCCACGCGGCTACAATGAGCAGTTCTTC. Its translation is CSAPRGYNEQFF.